A selection of T cell receptor beta chains follows, all from one sample in a study of regulatory T cells in long-lasting Graves disease. TCRdb used MiXCR to reprocess the multiplex PCR reads, holding one entry per CDR3 protein. The sample lists about 400,000 distinct CDR3 sequences, roughly 20% occurring once. The sample was peripheral blood mononuclear cells (PBMCs), taken when the disease was refractory, from a patient treated with antithyroid drugs. The receptors stem from a female donor with Graves disease. The CDR3 runs from the conserved cysteine through the conserved F or W. Fields, in order: clone size, D gene, J gene, V gene, CDR3 length, CDR3 protein, CDR3 DNA. The D gene is left open where the match is weak. Clone size is shown for a subset of rows, as once, few, many or a class of expanded clone.

clone_size: NA; d_call: TRBD1; j_call: TRBJ1-5; v_call: TRBV10-2; cdr3_length: 16; cdr3_aa: CASSDHGQGGNQPQHF; cdr3_nt: TGCGCCAGCAGTGACCACGGGCAGGGGGGCAATCAGCCCCAGCATTTT
clone_size: NA; d_call: TRBD1; j_call: TRBJ1-3; v_call: TRBV6-1; cdr3_length: 14; cdr3_aa: CAISDRVPGNTIYF; cdr3_nt: TGTGCCATCAGCGACAGGGTCCCTGGAAACACCATATATTTT
clone_size: NA; d_call: NA; j_call: TRBJ1-5; v_call: TRBV14; cdr3_length: 16; cdr3_aa: CASSQDAGGHNQPQHF; cdr3_nt: TGTGCCAGCAGCCAAGATGCCGGGGGCCACAATCAGCCCCAGCATTTT
clone_size: many; d_call: NA; j_call: TRBJ1-2; v_call: TRBV20-1; cdr3_length: 12; cdr3_aa: CSAGQTAYGYTF; cdr3_nt: TGCAGTGCTGGACAGACCGCCTATGGCTACACCTTC
clone_size: NA; d_call: NA; j_call: TRBJ1-2; v_call: TRBV12-5; cdr3_length: 18; cdr3_aa: CANGLVDPWTRKLYGYTF; cdr3_nt: TGTGCTAATGGTTTGGTAGACCCCTGGACGCGGAAATTATATGGCTACACCTTC
clone_size: NA; d_call: TRBD2; j_call: TRBJ2-3; v_call: TRBV20-1; cdr3_length: 15; cdr3_aa: CSARDSGRATDTQYF; cdr3_nt: TGCAGTGCTAGAGATAGCGGGAGGGCCACAGATACGCAGTATTTT
clone_size: NA; d_call: NA; j_call: TRBJ2-2; v_call: TRBV7-9; cdr3_length: 13; cdr3_aa: CASTSPGTGELFF; cdr3_nt: TGTGCCAGCACCTCCCCAGGGACCGGGGAGCTGTTTTTT
clone_size: many; d_call: NA; j_call: TRBJ1-4; v_call: TRBV12-3/TRBV12-4; cdr3_length: 13; cdr3_aa: CASTRDTNEKLFF; cdr3_nt: TGTGCCAGCACTCGGGACACTAATGAAAAACTGTTTTTT
clone_size: few; d_call: TRBD1; j_call: TRBJ1-1; v_call: TRBV29-1; cdr3_length: 13; cdr3_aa: CSGVQGAQGEAFF; cdr3_nt: TGCAGCGGGGTGCAGGGGGCACAAGGTGAAGCTTTCTTT
clone_size: NA; d_call: TRBD1; j_call: TRBJ1-2; v_call: TRBV20-1; cdr3_length: 12; cdr3_aa: CSATQGVLSYTF; cdr3_nt: TGCAGTGCTACCCAGGGGGTGTTAAGCTACACCTTC
clone_size: NA; d_call: TRBD2; j_call: TRBJ2-3; v_call: TRBV10-3; cdr3_length: 13; cdr3_aa: CANSGRNTDTQYF; cdr3_nt: TGTGCCAATAGCGGGAGGAACACAGATACGCAGTATTTT
clone_size: many; d_call: TRBD1; j_call: TRBJ1-1; v_call: TRBV6-1; cdr3_length: 17; cdr3_aa: CASINEGGVNLNTEAFF; cdr3_nt: TGTGCCAGCATCAATGAAGGGGGCGTAAACCTGAACACTGAAGCTTTCTTT
clone_size: NA; d_call: NA; j_call: TRBJ2-7; v_call: TRBV20-1; cdr3_length: 12; cdr3_aa: CSAREAGYEQYF; cdr3_nt: TGCAGTGCTAGAGAAGCCGGATACGAGCAGTACTTC
clone_size: NA; d_call: TRBD1; j_call: TRBJ1-6; v_call: TRBV20-1; cdr3_length: 15; cdr3_aa: CSARGFRQGDSPLHF; cdr3_nt: TGCAGTGCTAGAGGATTCAGACAGGGAGATTCACCCCTCCACTTT
clone_size: few; d_call: TRBD1; j_call: TRBJ1-4; v_call: TRBV7-2; cdr3_length: 16; cdr3_aa: CASSLVPTGGNEKLFF; cdr3_nt: TGTGCCAGCAGCTTAGTCCCGACAGGGGGTAATGAAAAACTGTTTTTT
clone_size: NA; d_call: TRBD2; j_call: TRBJ2-5; v_call: TRBV28; cdr3_length: 16; cdr3_aa: CASSLAANGGKETQYF; cdr3_nt: TGTGCCAGCAGTCTAGCGGCCAATGGGGGAAAGGAGACCCAGTACTTC
clone_size: many; d_call: TRBD2; j_call: TRBJ2-6; v_call: TRBV2; cdr3_length: 18; cdr3_aa: CASSGLAGGPPGANVLTF; cdr3_nt: TGTGCCAGCAGTGGACTAGCGGGAGGGCCCCCTGGGGCCAACGTCCTGACTTTC
clone_size: many; d_call: NA; j_call: TRBJ2-5; v_call: TRBV29-1; cdr3_length: 13; cdr3_aa: CSVGGVNQETQYF; cdr3_nt: TGCAGCGTTGGAGGTGTAAACCAAGAGACCCAGTACTTC
clone_size: NA; d_call: NA; j_call: TRBJ1-1; v_call: TRBV6-2/TRBV6-3; cdr3_length: 13; cdr3_aa: CAGQRAANTEAFF; cdr3_nt: TGTGCCGGCCAACGGGCAGCGAACACTGAAGCTTTCTTT
clone_size: many; d_call: NA; j_call: TRBJ2-7; v_call: TRBV28; cdr3_length: 13; cdr3_aa: CASSDRPSYEQYF; cdr3_nt: TGTGCCAGCAGTGACAGGCCTTCCTACGAGCAGTACTTC
clone_size: many; d_call: NA; j_call: TRBJ1-6; v_call: TRBV5-6; cdr3_length: 12; cdr3_aa: CASSLFNSPLHF; cdr3_nt: TGTGCCAGCAGCTTGTTCAATTCACCCCTCCACTTT
clone_size: many; d_call: NA; j_call: TRBJ2-7; v_call: TRBV7-8; cdr3_length: 11; cdr3_aa: CASSLALDRNF; cdr3_nt: TGTGCCAGCAGCTTAGCGCTGGACAGAAACTTC
clone_size: many; d_call: TRBD2; j_call: TRBJ2-7; v_call: TRBV28; cdr3_length: 14; cdr3_aa: CASSPPGGAYEQYF; cdr3_nt: TGTGCCAGCAGTCCCCCGGGGGGAGCCTACGAGCAGTACTTC
clone_size: NA; d_call: NA; j_call: TRBJ1-1; v_call: TRBV5-1; cdr3_length: 13; cdr3_aa: CASSQGRSTEAFF; cdr3_nt: TGCGCCAGCAGTCAGGGAAGGAGCACTGAAGCTTTCTTT
clone_size: NA; d_call: NA; j_call: TRBJ1-1; v_call: TRBV7-2; cdr3_length: 13; cdr3_aa: CASSLESLTQAFF; cdr3_nt: TGTGCCAGCAGCTTAGAGTCCCTCACCCAAGCTTTCTTT
clone_size: NA; d_call: NA; j_call: TRBJ2-7; v_call: TRBV6-2/TRBV6-3; cdr3_length: 15; cdr3_aa: CASTQGLATVYEQYF; cdr3_nt: TGTGCCAGCACTCAGGGGCTAGCGACAGTCTACGAGCAGTACTTC
clone_size: few; d_call: TRBD1; j_call: TRBJ2-7; v_call: TRBV10-3; cdr3_length: 15; cdr3_aa: CAISTGTGSRVEQYF; cdr3_nt: TGTGCCATCAGTACCGGGACAGGGAGTAGGGTCGAGCAGTACTTC